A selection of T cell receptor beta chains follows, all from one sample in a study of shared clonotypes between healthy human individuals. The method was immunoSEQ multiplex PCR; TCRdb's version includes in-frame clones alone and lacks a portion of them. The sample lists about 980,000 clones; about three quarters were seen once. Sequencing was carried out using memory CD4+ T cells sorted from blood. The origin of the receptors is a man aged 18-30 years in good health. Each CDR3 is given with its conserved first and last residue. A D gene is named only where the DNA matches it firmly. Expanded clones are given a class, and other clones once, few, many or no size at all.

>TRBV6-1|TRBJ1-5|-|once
TGTGCCAGCAGTGAGATGGGCGCGGGCGGCCAGCCCCAGCATTTT
CASSEMGAGGQPQHF
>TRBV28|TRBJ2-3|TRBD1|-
TGTGCCAGCAGTTTGGTGGGACAGGGCTCGGGTGGCACAGATACGCAGTATTTT
CASSLVGQGSGGTDTQYF
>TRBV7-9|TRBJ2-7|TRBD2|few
TGTGCCAGCAGCTTAGGGGATAGCGGGAGTGGCGAGCAGTACTTC
CASSLGDSGSGEQYF
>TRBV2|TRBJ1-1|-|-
TGTGCCAGCGTATCCCGTACAGGGTACACTGAAGCTTTCTTT
CASVSRTGYTEAFF
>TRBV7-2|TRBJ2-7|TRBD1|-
TGTGCCAGCAGCTCCTCCGGACAGGGGTCCTACGAGCAGTACTTC
CASSSSGQGSYEQYF
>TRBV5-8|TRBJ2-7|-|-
TGTGCCAGCAGCCTACGACGAATTGGAACCGAGCAGTACTTC
CASSLRRIGTEQYF
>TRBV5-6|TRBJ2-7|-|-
TGTGCCAGCAGCCTGGGGGTTGGGGCAAGCCGCTACGAGCAGTACTTC
CASSLGVGASRYEQYF
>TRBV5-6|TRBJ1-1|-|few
TGTGCCAGCAGATCTGCCAAACAGGGTCTGAACACTGAAGCTTTCTTT
CASRSAKQGLNTEAFF
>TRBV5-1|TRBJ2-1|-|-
TGCGCCAGCAGCTCTTCCCTTTCGACGGTGAATGAGCAGTTCTTC
CASSSSLSTVNEQFF
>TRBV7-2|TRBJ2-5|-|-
TGTGCCAGCAGCTTGGATCCCCAAGAGACCCAGTACTTC
CASSLDPQETQYF
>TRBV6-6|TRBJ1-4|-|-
TGTGCCAGCAGTTTCGACGGACCAACTAATGAAAAACTGTTTTTT
CASSFDGPTNEKLFF
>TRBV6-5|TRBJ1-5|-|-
TGTGCCAGCAGTTACTCCGAGGGGCACAAATCGCATTTT
CASSYSEGHKSHF
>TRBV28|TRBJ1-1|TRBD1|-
TGTGCCAGCAGTCCGACAGGGTTCACTGAAGCTTTCTTT
CASSPTGFTEAFF
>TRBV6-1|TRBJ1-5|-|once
TGTGCCAGCAGTGAACGGCGGGGGGGAATGAACAATCAGCCCCAGCATTTT
CASSERRGGMNNQPQHF
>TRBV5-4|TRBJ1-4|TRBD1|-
TGTGCCAGCAGCGTGGGACAGGGGGGGAATGAAAAACTGTTTTTT
CASSVGQGGNEKLFF
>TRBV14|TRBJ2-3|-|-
TGTGCCAGCAGACTTCCTCTGGGGAGTACGCAGTATTTT
CASRLPLGSTQYF
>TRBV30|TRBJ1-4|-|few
TGTGCCTGGAGTGTTAAGGGCCTTCGGGAAAAACTGTTTTTT
CAWSVKGLREKLFF
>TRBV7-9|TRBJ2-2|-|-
TGTGCCAGCAGCAAACAATCGACGGCGAACACCGGGGAGCTGTTTTTT
CASSKQSTANTGELFF
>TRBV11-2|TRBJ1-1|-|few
TGTGCCAGCAGTTCCCCATCGCAGGGCACTGAAGCTTTCTTT
CASSSPSQGTEAFF
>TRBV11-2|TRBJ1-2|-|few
TGTGCCAGCAGCTTGGGACGGGGATATGGCTACACCTTC
CASSLGRGYGYTF
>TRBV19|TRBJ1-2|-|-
TGTGCCAGCCGGAACTCGAAGGGTAACTATGGCTACACCTTC
CASRNSKGNYGYTF
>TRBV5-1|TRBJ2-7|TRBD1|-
TGCGCCAGCAGGGGGTTTGGGACAGGCTCCTACGAGCAGTACTTC
CASRGFGTGSYEQYF
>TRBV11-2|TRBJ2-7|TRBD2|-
TGTGCCAGCAGTCCCGGGACTAGCGGAACCTACGAGCAGTACTTC
CASSPGTSGTYEQYF
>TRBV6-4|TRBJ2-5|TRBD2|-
TGTGCCAGCGTCGGACCCGAGGGGCGGGGGATAGAGACCCAGTACTTC
CASVGPEGRGIETQYF
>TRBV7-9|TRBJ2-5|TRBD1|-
TGTGCCAGCAGCCGCCAGACAGGGGGGTCAGAGACCCAGTACTTC
CASSRQTGGSETQYF
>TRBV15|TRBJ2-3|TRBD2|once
TGTGCCACCAGCAGAGGGGACTATTCCTACACAGATACGCAGTATTTT
CATSRGDYSYTDTQYF
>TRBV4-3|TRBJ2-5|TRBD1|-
TGCGCCAGCAGCCAAGTAACTCAGGGGGCGACCCAGTACTTC
CASSQVTQGATQYF
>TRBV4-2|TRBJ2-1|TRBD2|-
TGTGCCAGCAGCCCGGTACTAGCGGGGGATTCAAGGGAGCAGTTCTTC
CASSPVLAGDSREQFF
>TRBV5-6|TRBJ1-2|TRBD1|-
TGTGCCAGCAGCTTTGGACAGGGAGGAGGCTACACCTTC
CASSFGQGGGYTF
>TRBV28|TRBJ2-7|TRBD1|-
TGTGCCAGCAGTTTTCCCCCAGGGGGAGAAGGCTACGAGCAGTACTTC
CASSFPPGGEGYEQYF
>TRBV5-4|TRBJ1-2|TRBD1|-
TGTGCCAGCAGCCGAACAGGGGAGTATGCCTATGGCTACACCTTC
CASSRTGEYAYGYTF